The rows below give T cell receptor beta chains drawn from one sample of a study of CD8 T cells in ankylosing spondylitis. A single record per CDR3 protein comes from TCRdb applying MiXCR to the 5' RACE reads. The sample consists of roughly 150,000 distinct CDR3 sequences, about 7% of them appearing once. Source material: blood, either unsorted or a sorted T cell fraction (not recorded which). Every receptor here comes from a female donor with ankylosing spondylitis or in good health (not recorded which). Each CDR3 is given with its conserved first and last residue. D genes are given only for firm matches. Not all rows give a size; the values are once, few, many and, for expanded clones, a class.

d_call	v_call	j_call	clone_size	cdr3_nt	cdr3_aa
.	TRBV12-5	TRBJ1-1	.	TGTGCTAGTCAGACCGCGAACACTGAAGCTTTCTTT	CASQTANTEAFF
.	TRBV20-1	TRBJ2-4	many	TGCAGTGCTAGGACCCGGGGGCAAAACATTCAGTACTTC	CSARTRGQNIQYF
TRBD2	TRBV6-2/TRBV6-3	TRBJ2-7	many	TGTGCCAGCACCTTTGGACTAGCGGACGAGCAGTACTTC	CASTFGLADEQYF
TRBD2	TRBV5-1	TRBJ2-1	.	TGCGCCAGCAGCTTTTTAGGGACTAGGAGCTACAATGAGCAGTTCTTC	CASSFLGTRSYNEQFF
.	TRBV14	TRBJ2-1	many	TGTGCCAGCAGCCAAACGGGTATAGCGGTTATGTCCTACAATGAGCAGTTCTTC	CASSQTGIAVMSYNEQFF
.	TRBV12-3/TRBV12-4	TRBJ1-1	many	TGTGCCAGCAGTTTAGAGGCTCGAAAAGGCACTGAAGCTTTCTTT	CASSLEARKGTEAFF
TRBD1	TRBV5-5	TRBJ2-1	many	TGTGCCAGCAGACCTACAGGGGCGGATGAGCAGTTCTTC	CASRPTGADEQFF
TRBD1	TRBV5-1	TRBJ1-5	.	TGCGCCAACAGCTTAACAGGGGACGATCAGCCCCAGCATTTT	CANSLTGDDQPQHF
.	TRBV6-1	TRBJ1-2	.	TGTGCCAGCAGGACCACAGAGGCCATCTATGGCTACACCTTC	CASRTTEAIYGYTF
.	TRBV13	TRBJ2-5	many	TGTGCCAGCAGCTCCTGGACCATTCAAGAGACCCAGTACTTC	CASSSWTIQETQYF